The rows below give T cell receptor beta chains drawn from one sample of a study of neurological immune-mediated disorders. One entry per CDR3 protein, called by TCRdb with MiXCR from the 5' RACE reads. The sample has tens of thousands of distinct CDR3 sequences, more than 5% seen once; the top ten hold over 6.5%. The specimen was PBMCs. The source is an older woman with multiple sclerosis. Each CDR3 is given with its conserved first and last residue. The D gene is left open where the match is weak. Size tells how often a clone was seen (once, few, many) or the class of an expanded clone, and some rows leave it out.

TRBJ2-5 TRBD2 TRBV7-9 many CASSLGPSGTYF TGTGCCAGCAGCTTAGGGCCTAGCGGCACGTACTTC
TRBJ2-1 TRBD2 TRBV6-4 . CASSVRAGAYNEQFF TGTGCCAGCAGTGTAAGAGCGGGAGCATACAATGAGCAGTTCTTC
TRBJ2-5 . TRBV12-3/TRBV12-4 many CASSPPGTRQETQYF TGTGCCAGCAGCCCCCCCGGGACGAGGCAAGAGACCCAGTACTTC
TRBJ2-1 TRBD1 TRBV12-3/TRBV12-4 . CASSATQGANEQFF TGTGCCAGCAGCGCTACCCAGGGGGCGAATGAGCAGTTCTTC
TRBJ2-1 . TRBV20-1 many CSPNGGGSSYNEQFF TGCAGTCCGAACGGGGGCGGGAGCTCCTACAATGAGCAGTTCTTC
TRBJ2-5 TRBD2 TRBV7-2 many CASTLREGQETQYF TGTGCCAGCACCCTAAGGGAGGGACAAGAGACCCAGTACTTC
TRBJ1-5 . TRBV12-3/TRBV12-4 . CASSPRDMGNQPQHF TGTGCCAGCAGTCCCAGGGATATGGGCAATCAGCCCCAGCATTTT
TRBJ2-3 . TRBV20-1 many CSATVSRMDTQYF TGCAGTGCCACCGTGTCGCGCATGGATACGCAGTATTTT
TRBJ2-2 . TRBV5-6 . CASSPSWAMNTGELFF TGTGCCAGCAGCCCGTCTTGGGCAATGAACACCGGGGAGCTGTTTTTT
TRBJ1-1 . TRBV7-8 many CASSLALTVPNTEAFF TGTGCCAGCAGCTTAGCGCTCACAGTGCCGAACACTGAAGCTTTCTTT
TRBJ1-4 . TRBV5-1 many CASSRASEKLFF TGCGCCAGCAGCCGGGCCTCGGAAAAACTGTTTTTT
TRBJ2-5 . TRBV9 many CASSVGLADPGQETQYF TGTGCCAGCAGCGTAGGTTTGGCAGATCCGGGCCAAGAGACCCAGTACTTC
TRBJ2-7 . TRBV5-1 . CATITGQNYEQYF TGCGCCACCATTACAGGACAGAACTACGAGCAGTACTTC
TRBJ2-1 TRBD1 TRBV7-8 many CASSSRQGYEQFF TGTGCCAGCAGCTCGCGACAGGGTTATGAGCAGTTCTTC
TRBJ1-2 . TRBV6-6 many CAGRQVANYGYTF TGTGCCGGTAGACAGGTAGCTAACTATGGCTACACCTTC
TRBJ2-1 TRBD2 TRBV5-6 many CASSVGELRLAKNEQFF TGTGCCAGCAGCGTGGGCGAGTTAAGACTAGCGAAGAATGAGCAGTTCTTC
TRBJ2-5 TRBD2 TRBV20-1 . CSARDLRGAQETQYF TGCAGTGCTAGAGATCTGCGGGGGGCCCAAGAGACCCAGTACTTC
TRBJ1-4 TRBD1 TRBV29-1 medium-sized CSVKPRGTDNEKLFF TGCAGCGTCAAGCCAAGAGGGACAGATAATGAAAAACTGTTTTTT
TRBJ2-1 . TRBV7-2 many CASSSRPWIVDEQFF TGTGCCAGCAGCTCCCGCCCATGGATCGTCGATGAGCAGTTCTTC
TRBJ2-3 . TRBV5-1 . CASSLGGGNADTQYF TGCGCCAGCAGCTTGGGAGGGGGGAACGCAGATACGCAGTATTTT
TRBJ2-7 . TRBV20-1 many CSARDPKGTYEQYF TGCAGTGCTAGAGATCCTAAGGGAACCTACGAGCAGTACTTC
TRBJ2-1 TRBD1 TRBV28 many CASSLITGGREQFF TGTGCCAGCAGTTTAATCACAGGGGGGCGAGAGCAGTTCTTC